These 27 T cell receptor beta chains were all obtained from the same sample, sequenced in a study of Graves' ophthalmopathy and Graves' hyperthyroidism. RNA transcripts yielded amplified TCR beta CDR3 regions. The first round was an RT-PCR with HTBI primers, and the second round was a multiplex PCR. TCRdb re-called the multiplex PCR reads with MiXCR, one entry per CDR3 protein. This repertoire shows 300,000 or so distinct CDR3 sequences, roughly a sixth found once; its top ten account for roughly 12%. The sequenced sample was peripheral blood. The source is an adult man with Graves' ophthalmopathy.

As concerns this clonotype: Likely a read error: the CDR3 ends without its conserved phenylalanine or tryptophan. The chain employs TRBV12-3 or TRBV12-4 and TRBJ1-1; 8 bases fit TRBD1. J was trimmed by 4 bases and V by 5 bases; bases with no gene match: 6. The CDR3 is 14 residues long. The CDR3 region has the DNA TGTGCCAGCAGTCCCGAGACAGGGGCCACTGAAGCTTTCCTT. It yields the protein CASSPETGATEAFL.

The chain combines TRBV12-3 or TRBV12-4 with TRBJ2-7; 11 nucleotides agree with TRBD2. The junction had 1 base not matched to a gene; V was cut back by 2 bases and J by 4 bases. The CDR3 runs to 14 residues. The CDR3: CASSLTSGRYEQYF. The CDR3 region has the DNA TGTGCCAGCAGTTTAACTAGCGGGAGATACGAGCAGTACTTC.

This clonotype has only a few counts. This chain connects TRBV4-1 to TRBJ1-2; no reliable D call. The germline V gene encodes CDR1 MGHRA and CDR2 YSYEKL. This CDR3 comprises 15 residues. Trimming cost V 4 bases and J 0 bases, with 12 bases left between them. CDR3 coding DNA: TGCGCCAGCAGCCCGAGGGAGGGCGCTAACTATGGCTACACCTTC. It codes for CASSPREGANYGYTF.

This clonotype has at least ten counts. The V gene is TRBV12-3 or TRBV12-4, the J gene TRBJ2-7; maybe TRBD2 (6 bases). With 4 bases removed from V and 5 bases from J, the gap between germline ends came to 15 bases. The CDR3 length is 14 residues. The CDR3 loop is CASSSRGTVHEQYF. The CDR3 DNA is TGTGCCAGCAGTTCCCGGGGGACGGTCCACGAGCAGTACTTC.

Worth noting for this clonotype: Relative to the germline gene, one junction end is altered; a read error may explain this. The chain couples TRBV7-2 to TRBJ2-7; D is possibly TRBD2 (7 bases). The germline V gene has CDR1 SGHTA and CDR2 FQGNSA. The CDR3 spans 15 residues. CDR3 nucleotides: TGTGTCAGCAGTCCGTGGGGGGGGGCAACCTACGAGCAGTACTTC. This translates into CVSSPWGGATYEQYF. Using reference TRBV7-2 and TRBJ2-7 for the parts outside the CDR3, the full variable domain is GAGVSQSPSNKVTEKGKDVELRCDPISGHTALYWYRQSLGQGLEFLIYFQGNSAPDKSGLPSDRFSAERTGGSVSTLTIQRTQQEDSAVYLCVSSPWGGATYEQYFGPGTRLTVT.

This clonotype was observed many times. This chain connects TRBV7-8 to TRBJ2-7, with 8 bases that match TRBD2. This CDR3 comprises 17 residues. V trimming: 1 base; J trimming: 2 bases; junction bases outside the gene matches: 10. Per germline, CDR1 SGHVS and CDR2 FQNEAQ. The CDR3 protein is CASSLGSLAGPPYEQYF. The CDR3 DNA reads TGTGCCAGCAGCTTAGGGTCGCTAGCGGGCCCACCCTACGAGCAGTACTTC. The variable domain in full, completed from reference TRBV7-8 and TRBJ2-7, reads GAGVSQSPRYKVAKRGQDVALRCDPISGHVSLFWYQQALGQGPEFLTYFQNEAQLDKSGLPSDRFFAERPEGSVSTLKIQRTQQEDSAVYLCASSLGSLAGPPYEQYFGPGTRLTVT.

This chain links TRBV19 with TRBJ1-2; TRBD1 matches at 8 bases. With 5 bases clipped from V and 4 bases from J, the junction kept 9 bases outside the gene matches. This CDR3 contains 15 residues. Germline V CDR1 and CDR2: LNHDA, SQIVND (reference sequence). CDR3 coding DNA: TGTGCCAGTAGTGGACAGGGAACTGGCATCTATGGCTACACCTTC. The encoded protein is CASSGQGTGIYGYTF.

This clonotype was counted ten times or more. The rearrangement joins TRBV27 to TRBJ2-7, with 8 bases matching TRBD1. This CDR3 is 12 amino acids long. Trimming removed 9 bases from V and 5 bases from J; junction bases left unmatched: 6. Germline values: CDR1 MNHEY, CDR2 SMNVEV (reference sequence). The CDR3 DNA follows: TGTGCCAGTGAGGACAGGGTCCACGAGCAGTACTTC. Protein: CASEDRVHEQYF.

The chain carries TRBV29-1 and TRBJ2-5; 11 bases are a match to TRBD2. The germline CDR1 and CDR2 sequences are SQVTM and ANQGSEA. This CDR3 comprises 15 residues. Trimming cost V 6 bases and J 7 bases; bases outside gene matches: 13. CDR3 DNA: TGCAGCGTGATGGGACTAGCGGCGGGGGTGGCGACCCAGTACTTC. Translation: CSVMGLAAGVATQYF.

This rearrangement joins TRBV6-2 or TRBV6-3 to TRBJ1-6, with 7 bases lining up with TRBD1. J gave up 13 bases and V 0 bases, and 9 bases lay outside the gene matches. CDR1 and CDR2 from the germline V gene are MNHEY and SVGEGT. This CDR3 region has 15 residues. Here the CDR3 reads CASSYSGDRVSPLHF. The CDR3, as DNA: TGTGCCAGCAGTTACTCCGGGGACAGAGTATCTCCCCTCCACTTT.

The sample holds many counts of this clonotype. The V call is TRBV10-2, the J call TRBJ1-2, with a weak D call TRBD1 (5 bases). Germline-derived CDR1 and CDR2 are WSHSY and SAAADI. The CDR3 consists of 12 residues. Trimming removed 1 base from V and 8 bases from J, with 8 bases in between. The CDR3 region is CASSEWDVGYTF. The CDR3 nucleotides are TGCGCCAGCAGTGAGTGGGACGTGGGCTACACCTTC.

This clonotype has a count of ten or more. CDR3 residues: CASSSRGGTEETQYF. The CDR3 DNA reads TGCGCCAGCAGCTCCAGGGGGGGGACAGAAGAGACCCAGTACTTC. V and J are TRBV5-1 and TRBJ2-5, with D perhaps given as TRBD1 or TRBD2 (7 bases each). Trimming shortened V by 3 bases and J by 3 bases, and 15 bases separated the two germline ends. Looked up from germline, CDR1 is SGHRS and CDR2 is YFSETQ. The CDR3 totals 15 residues. Based on the CDR3 plus reference TRBV5-1 and TRBJ2-5, the full variable domain is KAGVTQTPRYLIKTRGQQVTLSCSPISGHRSVSWYQQTPGQGLQFLFEYFSETQRNKGNFPGRFSGRQFSNSRSEMNVSTLELGDSALYLCASSSRGGTEETQYFGPGTRLLVL.

There are a few counts of this clonotype. V is TRBV15 and J is TRBJ2-7; D gene ambiguous. The CDR3 is 16 amino acids. V was cut by 5 bases and J by 2 bases, with 19 bases left in between. Germline CDR1 LNHNV, CDR2 YYDKDF (reference sequence). The CDR3 region is CATSPVLGEQTYEQYF. Here the CDR3 DNA reads TGTGCCACCAGCCCAGTGTTAGGTGAACAGACCTACGAGCAGTACTTC.

This clonotype was seen ten or more times. At one end the junction does not follow the germline gene, possibly because of a read error. The chain couples TRBV19 to TRBJ1-2; D is perhaps TRBD1 (5 bases). The CDR3 sequence is 15 residues long. From germline, CDR1 is LNHDA and CDR2 SQIVND (reference sequence). The chain's CDR3 is CASRGGVQTNYGYAF. CDR3 bases: TGTGCCAGTAGAGGAGGGGTGCAGACTAACTATGGCTACGCCTTC. Drawing the rest from reference TRBV19 and TRBJ1-2, the complete variable domain is DGGITQSPKYLFRKEGQNVTLSCEQNLNHDAMYWYRQDPGQGLRLIYYSQIVNDFQKGDIAEGYSVSREKKESFPLTVTSAQKNPTAFYLCASRGGVQTNYGYAFGSGTRLTVV.

In its sample, this clonotype was seen many times. The chain carries TRBV9 and TRBJ1-2; 8 bases map to TRBD1. Germline V gives CDR1 SGDLS, CDR2 YYNGEE. V gave up 0 bases and J gave up 6 bases; unmatched junction bases: 10. The CDR3 consists of 16 residues. This CDR3 reads CASSVVPRTGYDGYTF. The CDR3 coding sequence is TGTGCCAGCAGCGTAGTACCTAGGACAGGGTACGATGGCTACACCTTC. The variable domain in full, completed from reference TRBV9 and TRBJ1-2, reads DSGVTQTPKHLITATGQRVTLRCSPRSGDLSVYWYQQSLDQGLQFLIQYYNGEERAKGNILERFSAQQFPDLHSELNLSSLELGDSALYFCASSVVPRTGYDGYTFGSGTRLTVV.

This clonotype was counted a few times. This chain links TRBV7-2 with TRBJ2-5, with D hard to call. Germline V lookup: CDR1 SGHTA, CDR2 FQGNSA. This CDR3 comprises 15 residues. V lost 3 bases and J lost 0, with 11 bases in between. CDR3 region: CASSFGGWDQETQYF. The DNA for the CDR3 is TGTGCCAGCAGCTTCGGCGGCTGGGACCAAGAGACCCAGTACTTC.

Many counts were recorded for this clonotype. The chain links TRBV5-1 to TRBJ2-7, with TRBD1 matching over 9 bases. Germline V lookup: CDR1 SGHRS, CDR2 YFSETQ. V was pared by 5 bases and J by 6 bases, with 18 bases of the junction left unmatched. The CDR3 loop spans 17 amino acids. The CDR3 nucleotides are TGCGCCAGCAGTTTAAAGATTCCCGGGACAGGGTCGGGCGAGCAGTACTTC. Protein: CASSLKIPGTGSGEQYF.

This clonotype was observed many times. V gene TRBV6-1 combines with J gene TRBJ1-5, with 8 bases fitting TRBD1. Germline lookup yields CDR1 MNHNS and CDR2 SASEGT. The CDR3 has 15 amino acids. V lost 0 bases and J lost 7; bases outside the gene matches: 5. The CDR3: CASSEAGTGNQPQHF. The CDR3 nucleotides are TGTGCCAGCAGTGAAGCCGGGACAGGTAACCAGCCCCAGCATTTT.

J is TRBJ2-7 and V is TRBV5-1; 7 bases are shared with TRBD1. Trimming took 4 bases from V and 5 from J; bases not matched to a gene: 9. The germline CDR1 and CDR2 sequences are SGHRS and YFSETQ. The CDR3 loop spans 14 amino acids. Here the CDR3 DNA reads TGCGCCAGCAGCCACGGGACAGCACTTAACGAGCAGTACTTC. It encodes CASSHGTALNEQYF.

This clonotype has a count of ten or more. The chain carries TRBV6-2 or TRBV6-3 and TRBJ2-7; 9 bases map to TRBD2. The CDR3 loop spans 15 amino acids. CDR1 is MNHEY, CDR2 SVGEGT, per germline. The ends lost 2 bases at V and 7 bases at J; junction bases unmatched: 9. CDR3 DNA: TGTGCCAGCAGTTACGGCGGGGGGGCCTCGGGGGAGCAGTACTTC. Amino acids: CASSYGGGASGEQYF.

This chain uses TRBV12-3 or TRBV12-4 with TRBJ2-6, with D possibly matching TRBD2 (5 bases). Trimming took off 0 bases at V and 2 bases at J, with 8 bases between the two ends. This CDR3 region has 16 residues. This CDR3 reads CASSLAGRAGANVLTF. The CDR3 nucleotides are TGTGCCAGCAGTTTAGCTGGGAGAGCTGGGGCCAACGTCCTGACTTTC.

This clonotype was seen a few times. The V gene is TRBV14, the J gene TRBJ2-2; D not resolved. This CDR3 contains 12 residues. With 3 bases removed from V and 7 bases from J, the gap between germline ends came to 6 bases. Germline loops: CDR1 SGHDN, CDR2 FVKESK. CDR3 sequence reads: CASSQEIGELFF. CDR3 DNA: TGTGCCAGCAGCCAGGAGATCGGGGAGCTGTTTTTT.

This clonotype appeared many times. The V call is TRBV20-1, the J call TRBJ2-7, with 9 bases matching TRBD1. CDR3 size: 13 residues. V lost 6 bases to trimming and J lost 3 bases; unmatched junction nucleotides: 6. The germline V gene encodes CDR1 DFQATT and CDR2 SNEGSKA (reference sequence). This CDR3 reads CSAKGQGVYEQYF. DNA of the CDR3: TGCAGTGCCAAGGGACAGGGCGTCTACGAGCAGTACTTC.

This clonotype was counted ten times or more. The rearrangement links TRBV19 to TRBJ1-1, with D unclear. Germline V CDR1 and CDR2: LNHDA, SQIVND (reference sequence). The V and J ends lost 5 bases and 10 bases respectively, with 20 bases between them. CDR3 length equals 14 residues. CDR3 sequence: CASSRGEGSAGAFF. In DNA form, the CDR3 reads TGTGCCAGTAGTCGCGGGGAGGGTTCGGCTGGAGCTTTCTTT.

This clonotype was observed at least ten times. V and J are TRBV29-1 and TRBJ2-2, with TRBD1 identical over 12 bases. Germline V CDR1 and CDR2: SQVTM, ANQGSEA. J gave up 4 bases and V 4 bases, and 10 bases lay outside the gene matches. The CDR3 consists of 17 residues. Here the CDR3 reads CSVGRDRGLLGTGELFF. The CDR3 DNA sequence: TGCAGCGTTGGCCGGGACAGGGGGCTTCTGGGCACCGGGGAGCTGTTTTTT.

The chain joins TRBV18 to TRBJ1-1; no definite D call. The germline V gene encodes CDR1 KGHSH and CDR2 LQKENI. With 11 bases removed from V and 4 bases from J, the gap between germline ends came to 14 bases. CDR3 length: 12 amino acids. The CDR3 DNA sequence: TGTGCCCGCAGAACAGCGGGCACTGAAGCTTTCTTT. Translated, it gives CARRTAGTEAFF.

This clonotype was recorded many times. The chain joins TRBV29-1 to TRBJ1-1, with D unresolved. Germline lookup yields CDR1 SQVTM and CDR2 ANQGSEA. This CDR3 spans 13 amino acids. V was trimmed by 0 bases and J by 6 bases, leaving 11 bases between them. DNA for the CDR3: TGCAGCGTTGAAGAGAATCAGCCGCCTGAAGCTTTCTTT. This encodes CSVEENQPPEAFF.